Below, 4 T cell receptor beta chains from the same sample are listed, as sequenced in a study of spatial heterogeneity in lung cancer. Overall study findings and caveats: Higher tumor mutation counts went along with higher counts of expanded intratumoral alpha and beta TCRs.

From the 5' RACE reads, TCRdb called clonotypes with MiXCR, one entry per CDR3 protein. The sample consists of about 27,000 distinct CDR3 sequences, more than 5.5% of them appearing once. These receptors lack a known antigen. The time point was: sample taken at primary tumor resection. The sample consisted of lung tumor tissue, taken at surgery. Receptor source: a male donor with early-stage non-small cell lung cancer.

Many counts were recorded for this clonotype. This chain joins TRBV7-8 and TRBJ2-2, with 8 bases that match TRBD1. This CDR3 is built from 18 residues. V was clipped by 4 bases and J by 0 bases; unmatched bases: 10. Germline V gives CDR1 SGHVS, CDR2 FQNEAQ. The CDR3 loop reads CASSSRQGTGPNTGELFF. In DNA, the CDR3 is TGTGCCAGCAGCTCCCGCCAGGGGACAGGCCCGAACACCGGGGAGCTGTTTTTT.

This clonotype is medium-sized in the sample. The rearrangement joins TRBV7-8 to TRBJ1-5; D uncertain. The CDR3 totals 13 residues. V lost 5 bases and J lost 7, with 12 bases in between. In germline, CDR1 is SGHVS, CDR2 FQNEAQ. DNA of the CDR3: TGTGCCAGCAGCCTGACGAGCCTCCAGCCCCAGCATTTT. Its protein is CASSLTSLQPQHF.

This clonotype was recorded a few times. The chain links TRBV19 to TRBJ1-2; D is ambiguous. The CDR3 length is 11 residues. Trimming left V 9 bases short and J 7 bases short, with 12 bases between. From germline, CDR1 is LNHDA and CDR2 SQIVND (reference sequence). CDR3 sequence reads: CARPEGGGYTF. The CDR3 coding sequence is TGTGCCAGGCCGGAGGGCGGTGGCTACACCTTC.

This clonotype showed up just a few times. The genes are TRBV4-3 and TRBJ1-3, with D tentatively TRBD1 (5 bases). V was trimmed by 2 bases and J by 0 bases, leaving 8 bases between them. Germline V gives CDR1 LGHNA, CDR2 YSLEER. This CDR3 has 15 amino acids. This CDR3 reads CASSQLGPSGNTIYF. CDR3 DNA sequence: TGCGCCAGCAGCCAACTGGGGCCCTCTGGAAACACCATATATTTT.